These 28 T cell receptor beta chains originate from one sample sequenced in a study of blood T cell repertoires in COVID-19. This table comes from immunoSEQ multiplex PCR, and its TCRdb copy is limited to in-frame clones, with some not included. In the table there are about 300,000 clones, around nine tenths of which are singletons. The source material was peripheral blood. The receptors here all came from a man between 65 and 80 years old with acute or convalescent COVID-19.

This sequence joins TRBV5-4 and TRBJ2-2, with 7 bases identical to TRBD1. This CDR3 has 16 amino acids. V trimming: 0 bases; J trimming: 5 bases; junction bases outside the gene matches: 7. In germline, CDR1 is SGHNT, CDR2 YYREEE (reference sequence). The CDR3 coding sequence is TGTGCCAGCAGCTTGGCTTCGAGGGGGCGAACCGGGGAGCTGTTTTTT. It codes for CASSLASRGRTGELFF.

There are a few counts of this clone. The V gene is TRBV2, the J gene TRBJ1-6; TRBD1 matches 9 bases. The CDR3 contains 14 residues. The V gene's germline CDR1 is SNHLY and CDR2 FYNNEI. The J segment lost 9 bases and the V segment lost 5 bases, leaving 5 bases of the junction unmatched. The CDR3 is CASSLGTGSSPLHF. CDR3 DNA: TGTGCCAGCAGTCTCGGGACAGGGAGTTCACCCCTCCACTTT.

The CDR3 reads CASSQSTKRECLYEQYF. The CDR3 DNA reads TGTGCCAGCAGCCAGTCGACTAAGCGGGAGTGTCTCTACGAGCAGTACTTC. This sequence joins TRBV3-1 (or the pseudogene TRBV3-2) and TRBJ2-7; 8 bases agree with TRBD2. This CDR3 has 17 residues. Germline CDR1 and CDR2: LGHDT and YNNKEL (reference sequence). J was trimmed by 3 bases and V by 3 bases; bases with no gene match: 13.

This chain uses TRBV11-2 with TRBJ2-7, with 7 bases lining up with TRBD1. The CDR3 length is 15 residues. Germline V gene sequence: CDR1 SGHAT, CDR2 FQNNGV. J was trimmed by 2 bases and V by 0 bases; bases with no gene match: 4. The CDR3 sequence: CASSLDYRGPYEQYF. CDR3 DNA sequence: TGTGCCAGCAGCTTAGATTATAGGGGGCCCTACGAGCAGTACTTC. The complete variable domain, with remaining parts taken from reference TRBV11-2 and TRBJ2-7, reads EAGVAQSPRYKIIEKRQSVAFWCNPISGHATLYWYQQILGQGPKLLIQFQNNGVVDDSQLPKDRFSAERLKGVDSTLKIQPAKLEDSAVYLCASSLDYRGPYEQYFGPGTRLTVT.

A single count supports this clone. The rearrangement uses TRBV7-2 and TRBJ1-2; D gene unclear. This CDR3 comprises 14 residues. The V and J ends lost 2 bases and 5 bases respectively, with 12 bases between them. Germline assignment: CDR1 SGHTA and CDR2 FQGNSA. The CDR3 region has the DNA TGTGCCAGCAGCTTATTCGACTACTCTTATGGCTACACCTTC. It is translated as CASSLFDYSYGYTF.

The V call is TRBV6-5, the J call TRBJ1-2, with TRBD1 identical over 12 bases. This CDR3 region has 14 residues. Germline assignment: CDR1 MNHEY and CDR2 SVGAGI. Germline trimming cut 6 bases from V and 8 bases from J; bases unmatched to any gene: 7. As DNA, the CDR3 is TGTGCCAGCAGGGGGACAGGGGGCGCGGAGGGCTACACCTTC. This encodes CASRGTGGAEGYTF.

DNA of the CDR3: TGTGCCAGCAGTCTCGTGAGTAGCGGGAGCGGAACCCAGTACTTC. It specifies CASSLVSSGSGTQYF. This chain uses TRBV28 with TRBJ2-5, with 9 bases identical to TRBD2. V was clipped by 5 bases and J by 8 bases; unmatched bases: 12. Per germline, CDR1 MDHEN and CDR2 SYDVKM. CDR3 length: 15 residues.

The chain recombines TRBV5-1 with TRBJ1-4; 7 positions agree with TRBD1. The CDR3 loop spans 17 amino acids. J was trimmed by 3 bases and V by 4 bases; bases with no gene match: 12. CDR1 is SGHRS and CDR2 is YFSETQ in the germline V gene. CDR3 sequence (DNA): TGCGCCAGCAGCCCGGGCGCGACAGGGACGTCTAATGAAAAACTGTTTTTT. The encoded protein is CASSPGATGTSNEKLFF.

The genes are TRBV5-4 and TRBJ2-5, with TRBD2 identical over 13 bases. V gave up 4 bases and J gave up 4 bases; unmatched junction bases: 7. The CDR3 length is 16 residues. CDR1 and CDR2 (germline): SGHNT, YYREEE (reference sequence). The DNA of the CDR3 is TGTGCCAGCAGCGACCCGGGACTAGCGGGAAGAGAGACCCAGTACTTC. Residues: CASSDPGLAGRETQYF.

The chain couples TRBV28 to TRBJ2-2; D is unresolved. The CDR3 runs to 15 residues. Germline V gene lookup returns CDR1 MDHEN and CDR2 SYDVKM. V was clipped by 4 bases and J by 1 base, with 10 bases between them. The CDR3 region is CASSSFGQNTGELFF. CDR3 in DNA: TGTGCCAGCAGTTCGTTTGGGCAGAACACCGGGGAGCTGTTTTTT.

The V call is TRBV28, the J call TRBJ1-5, with a weak D call TRBD1 (5 bases). The CDR3 is 15 amino acids. Trimming stripped 4 bases from V and 2 bases from J, with 12 bases between. Germline V gene data show CDR1 as MDHEN and CDR2 as SYDVKM. CDR3: CASSWGGSGNQPQHF. DNA of the CDR3: TGTGCCAGCAGTTGGGGGGGAAGCGGCAATCAGCCCCAGCATTTT. Together with reference TRBV28 and TRBJ1-5, the CDR3 gives the full variable domain: DVKVTQSSRYLVKRTGEKVFLECVQDMDHENMFWYRQDPGLGLRLIYFSYDVKMKEKGDIPEGYSVSREKKERFSLILESASTNQTSMYLCASSWGGSGNQPQHFGDGTRLSIL.

This clone was observed a handful of times. The V gene is TRBV19, the J gene TRBJ1-1, with TRBD1 matching over 7 bases. The trim removed 5 bases at V and 5 bases at J, leaving 14 bases unmatched. The CDR3 spans 16 residues. Germline V gives CDR1 LNHDA, CDR2 SQIVND (reference sequence). In DNA form, the CDR3 reads TGTGCCAGTAGTCCTACACCCGACACAGGGGTTACTGAAGCTTTCTTT. It is translated as CASSPTPDTGVTEAFF.

On this clone: This specimen includes other DNA sequences encoding the same CDR3. The chain couples TRBV7-9 to TRBJ1-1; D might be TRBD1 (6 bases). The CDR3 extends over 13 amino acids. Deletions cut 1 base from V and 4 bases from J, with 7 bases between. The germline V gene encodes CDR1 SEHNR and CDR2 FQNEAQ (reference sequence). The CDR3 spells CASSLEGGTEAFF. The CDR3 coding sequence is TGTGCCAGCAGCTTAGAAGGGGGCACTGAAGCTTTCTTT. Supplemented by reference TRBV7-9 and TRBJ1-1, the full variable domain reads DTGVSQNPRHKITKRGQNVTFRCDPISEHNRLYWYRQTLGQGPEFLTYFQNEAQLEKSRLLSDRFSAERPKGSFSTLEIQRTEQGDSAMYLCASSLEGGTEAFFGQGTRLTVV.

The chain uses TRBV5-5 and TRBJ2-7, with 7 bases lining up with TRBD1. The germline CDR1 and CDR2 sequences are SGHKS and YYEKEE (reference sequence). The CDR3 length is 16 residues. Trimming cost V 2 bases and J 0 bases; bases outside gene matches: 8. CDR3 region: CASSFSTGTVSYEQYF. The CDR3 bases are TGTGCCAGCAGCTTTTCCACCGGGACAGTCTCCTACGAGCAGTACTTC.

This chain connects TRBV10-3 to TRBJ1-2; maybe TRBD1 (6 bases). CDR1 ENHRY and CDR2 SYGVKD come from the germline V gene. The CDR3 contains 12 residues. V gave up 7 bases and J gave up 4 bases, with 10 bases separating them. The CDR3 region is CAITGDGYGYTF. DNA of the CDR3: TGTGCCATCACAGGGGACGGCTATGGCTACACCTTC.

This clone came up once. This rearrangement joins TRBV5-6 to TRBJ1-4, with 10 bases identical to TRBD1. There are 17 residues in the CDR3. CDR1 and CDR2 from the germline V gene are SGHDT and YYEEEE. J gave up 1 base and V 4 bases, and 7 bases lay outside the gene matches. CDR3 DNA: TGTGCCAGCAGCGGGACAGGGGCCGGGAGAACTAATGAAAAACTGTTTTTT. This sequence encodes CASSGTGAGRTNEKLFF.

In this sample, this clone turned up once. The chain recombines TRBV18 with TRBJ2-3, with TRBD2 matching over 12 bases. The CDR3 length is 16 residues. V lost 6 bases to trimming and J lost 1 base; unmatched junction nucleotides: 5. Germline CDR1 and CDR2: KGHSH and LQKENI. The CDR3 DNA follows: TGTGCCAGCTCTCCGGGACTAGCGGGCCGCACAGATACGCAGTATTTT. Translating gives CASSPGLAGRTDTQYF.

CDR3 nucleotides: TGTGCCAGTAAAGTAGACAGGGACACTGAAGCTTTCTTT. Translated: CASKVDRDTEAFF. J is TRBJ1-1 and V is TRBV19; 7 nucleotides match TRBD1. Germline CDR1 and CDR2: LNHDA and SQIVND (reference sequence). The V segment lost 7 bases and the J segment 3 bases; nucleotides outside the gene matches: 5. This CDR3 comprises 13 residues.

The chain has TRBV14 and TRBJ1-2, with 10 positions matching TRBD1. After removal of 1 base from V and 2 bases from J, the junction contained 4 bases not matched to a gene. CDR1 is SGHDN and CDR2 is FVKESK in the germline V gene. This CDR3 is built from 16 residues. In nucleotides, the CDR3 is TGTGCCAGCAGCCAAGTCACGGGACAGGGGAACTATGGCTACACCTTC. Amino acids: CASSQVTGQGNYGYTF.

The chain employs TRBV5-6 and TRBJ2-3, with 8 bases that match TRBD2. CDR3 length: 16 residues. Germline loops: CDR1 SGHDT, CDR2 YYEEEE. V lost 5 bases to trimming and J lost 2 bases; unmatched junction nucleotides: 10. CDR3 residues: CASSSVAGSVTDTQYF. The CDR3 bases are TGTGCCAGCAGTTCCGTAGCGGGATCGGTCACAGATACGCAGTATTTT.

V and J are TRBV5-1 and TRBJ2-3; possibly TRBD1 for D (5 bases). The V gene lost 0 bases and the J gene lost 1 base, with 9 bases spanning the gap. The CDR3 spans 15 residues. Germline loops: CDR1 SGHRS, CDR2 YFSETQ. Here the CDR3 reads CASSLAGRGTDTQYF. CDR3 bases: TGCGCCAGCAGCTTGGCCGGCAGGGGCACAGATACGCAGTATTTT. Together with reference TRBV5-1 and TRBJ2-3, the CDR3 gives the full variable domain: KAGVTQTPRYLIKTRGQQVTLSCSPISGHRSVSWYQQTPGQGLQFLFEYFSETQRNKGNFPGRFSGRQFSNSRSEMNVSTLELGDSALYLCASSLAGRGTDTQYFGPGTRLTVL.

The DNA for the CDR3 is TGTGCCAGCAGGACGACAGGGGGCGGGGATACGCAGTATTTT. Its protein is CASRTTGGGDTQYF. This chain uses TRBV28 with TRBJ2-3; 10 bases are a match to TRBD1. Germline values: CDR1 MDHEN, CDR2 SYDVKM. J gave up 6 bases and V 6 bases, and 6 bases lay outside the gene matches. The CDR3 sequence is 14 residues long.

The chain has TRBV19 and TRBJ2-5; 7 bases align to TRBD1. The CDR3 sequence is 14 residues long. J lost 7 bases, V lost 1 base, and 6 bases had no gene match. Germline values: CDR1 LNHDA, CDR2 SQIVND (reference sequence). CDR3 region: CASSIVGRTGTQYF. The CDR3, as DNA: TGTGCCAGTAGTATAGTTGGCAGGACAGGGACCCAGTACTTC.

The chain uses TRBV18 and TRBJ1-5, with D unresolved. The CDR3 totals 17 residues. Trimming took off 0 bases at V and 2 bases at J, with 14 bases between the two ends. The germline V gene has CDR1 KGHSH and CDR2 LQKENI. The CDR3 loop is CASSPPIREFGNQPQHF. In DNA form, the CDR3 reads TGTGCCAGCTCACCACCCATTAGGGAGTTTGGCAATCAGCCCCAGCATTTT.

The chain links TRBV15 to TRBJ2-3; 8 bases line up with TRBD2. Trimming cost V 6 bases and J 5 bases; bases outside gene matches: 16. There are 17 residues in the CDR3. CDR1 is LNHNV and CDR2 is YYDKDF in the germline V gene (reference sequence). The CDR3 region has the DNA TGTGCCACCAGTCCCCCTCGTAGCGGGATGGGGGTAGATACGCAGTATTTT. It encodes CATSPPRSGMGVDTQYF.

V and J are TRBV6-5 and TRBJ1-1; 7 bases agree with TRBD1. CDR1 and CDR2 (germline): MNHEY, SVGAGI. This CDR3 has 15 residues. The V segment lost 0 bases and the J segment 1 base; nucleotides outside the gene matches: 2. The CDR3 DNA reads TGTGCCAGCAGTTACTCGGGACAGTCGAACACTGAAGCTTTCTTT. It yields the protein CASSYSGQSNTEAFF.

The chain combines TRBV18 with TRBJ2-5, with 7 bases matching TRBD1. Germline V gives CDR1 KGHSH, CDR2 LQKENI. Germline trimming cut 2 bases from V and 4 bases from J; bases unmatched to any gene: 7. There are 15 residues in the CDR3. The CDR3 sequence: CASSPSQGEGETQYF. DNA of the CDR3: TGTGCCAGCTCACCATCTCAGGGGGAAGGAGAGACCCAGTACTTC.

The V gene is TRBV3-1 (or the pseudogene TRBV3-2), the J gene TRBJ1-1; 9 nucleotides align to TRBD1. From germline, CDR1 is LGHDT and CDR2 YNNKEL (reference sequence). Trimming at V came to 4 bases and at J to 2 bases, leaving 5 bases not matched to a gene. CDR3 size: 15 residues. The CDR3 coding sequence is TGTGCCAGCAGCCCTGGGACAGGGTATAACACTGAAGCTTTCTTT. Encoded protein: CASSPGTGYNTEAFF.